This T cell receptor (beta chain) was captured by sequencing in a study of shared clonotypes between healthy human individuals. Overall study: Researchers assigned three CD4 naive, three CD4 memory, two CD8 naive and one CD8 memory plate to each donor.

With respect to this clone: Its antigen remains unidentified.

Using immunoSEQ multiplex PCR, the repertoire was profiled, and TCRdb retains in-frame clones only, with some absent. Of more than 1.2 million clones listed, 98% were seen once; the top ten hold over 0.3%. The CDR3 covers 22 residues. Study-wide results and limits: An expected dependence of interdonor clonotype sharing on sequencing depth was noted.

The TCR sequence derives from a man younger than 45 in good health. The chain has TRBV21-1 and TRBJ2-1; the D call of TRBD2 is as the table states it, not checked on the DNA. TRBV21-1 is recorded as a pseudogene. The sample was naive CD4+ T cells sorted from blood. Subset indicated: CD45RA+ positively selected. This CDR3 is CASSKLHDAGGEHPSYYNEQFF. The CDR3 coding sequence is TGTGCCAGCAGCAAACTCCATGACGCGGGGGGCGAGCACCCCTCCTACTACAATGAGCAGTTCTTC.